Each of the 5 T cell receptor beta chains below was sequenced from the same sample in a study of T cell responses to AZD1222 COVID-19 vaccine. Assay: immunoSEQ multiplex PCR; the TCRdb copy retains only in-frame clones and omits some. The table has some 180,000 clones, over 80% seen once. The material sequenced was peripheral blood, taken 28 days after the second dose of the MenACWY control vaccine. The origin of the receptors is an adult who received the MenACWY meningococcal vaccine as a control.

The chain uses TRBV5-6 and TRBJ1-2, with 7 positions matching TRBD1. V gave up 7 bases and J gave up 4 bases; unmatched junction bases: 10. Germline CDR1 and CDR2: SGHDT and YYEEEE. This CDR3 region has 14 residues. CDR3: CASVLLQGLYGYTF. CDR3 DNA sequence: TGTGCCAGCGTCCTTTTACAGGGGCTCTATGGCTACACCTTC. Based on the CDR3 plus reference TRBV5-6 and TRBJ1-2, the full variable domain is DAGVTQSPTHLIKTRGQQVTLRCSPKSGHDTVSWYQQALGQGPQFIFQYYEEEERQRGNFPDRFSGHQFPNYSSELNVNALLLGDSALYLCASVLLQGLYGYTFGSGTRLTVV.

A single count supports this clone. J is TRBJ2-3 and V is TRBV9, with a weak D call TRBD1 (6 bases). Deletions cut 3 bases from V and 0 bases from J, with 14 bases between. Germline V gene data show CDR1 as SGDLS and CDR2 as YYNGEE. The CDR3 totals 16 residues. For the CDR3, the DNA is TGTGCCAGCAGCGCCAGGGGAAGCCCTAGCACAGATACGCAGTATTTT. It yields the protein CASSARGSPSTDTQYF.

This clone was observed a handful of times. The chain combines TRBV6-2 or TRBV6-3 with TRBJ1-3; no definite D call. This CDR3 has 16 residues. Trimming took off 0 bases at V and 1 base at J, with 10 bases between the two ends. Germline CDR1 is MNHEY and CDR2 is SVGEGT. Here the CDR3 reads CASSYSIGGSGNTIYF. The CDR3 nucleotides read TGTGCCAGCAGTTACTCGATAGGTGGATCTGGAAACACCATATATTTT.

There are a few counts of this clone. The gene calls are TRBV7-2 and TRBJ1-4, with 7 bases fitting TRBD1. CDR3 size: 16 residues. V was clipped by 6 bases and J by 0 bases; unmatched bases: 7. In germline, CDR1 is SGHTA, CDR2 FQGNSA. CDR3 DNA sequence: TGTGCCAGCAGGTACACAGGGGTATCAACTAATGAAAAACTGTTTTTT. It yields the protein CASRYTGVSTNEKLFF.

The rearrangement uses TRBV27 and TRBJ2-7; maybe TRBD2 (5 bases). The germline V and J ends were trimmed by 2 bases and 4 bases, with 12 bases remaining between them. The CDR3 spans 14 residues. CDR1 is MNHEY and CDR2 is SMNVEV in the germline V gene (reference sequence). The CDR3 coding sequence is TGTGCCAGCAGTTTAGAGGCCAGGACTTACGAGCAGTACTTC. Translating it yields CASSLEARTYEQYF.